The clone carrying this TCR beta chain came up a few times. Its target is not known. This entry belongs to a study of cytomegalovirus exposure and HLA in healthy donors. Overall study findings and caveats: Presence/absence analyses took donor sequencing depth as roughly uniform. Earlier analysis yielded a pattern in which most TCR beta V segments were productive about 90% or about 30% of the time. Within the data, a cluster of highly shared sequence variants was likely a sequencing artifact. The sole available immune exposure information was CMV serostatus.

The PCR used 60 Vbeta and 13 Jbeta primers. Some clones are missing from TCRdb's copy, which holds only in-frame ones; the method was immunoSEQ multiplex PCR. Among more than 85,000 clones, 81% were seen once, and the ten largest hold less than 2.5%. There are 15 residues in the CDR3. J gave up 5 bases and V 0 bases, and 3 bases lay outside the gene matches. Germline-derived CDR1 and CDR2 are MNHNY and SVGAGI (reference sequence). V gene TRBV6-6 combines with J gene TRBJ1-4, with 7 bases lining up with TRBD1. The source material was PBMCs. This TCR came from a woman in her 30s in good health and CMV-seronegative. CDR3 sequence (DNA): TGTGCCAGCAGTTACTCGGGGACAGTAAATGAAAAACTGTTTTTT. It translates to CASSYSGTVNEKLFF.